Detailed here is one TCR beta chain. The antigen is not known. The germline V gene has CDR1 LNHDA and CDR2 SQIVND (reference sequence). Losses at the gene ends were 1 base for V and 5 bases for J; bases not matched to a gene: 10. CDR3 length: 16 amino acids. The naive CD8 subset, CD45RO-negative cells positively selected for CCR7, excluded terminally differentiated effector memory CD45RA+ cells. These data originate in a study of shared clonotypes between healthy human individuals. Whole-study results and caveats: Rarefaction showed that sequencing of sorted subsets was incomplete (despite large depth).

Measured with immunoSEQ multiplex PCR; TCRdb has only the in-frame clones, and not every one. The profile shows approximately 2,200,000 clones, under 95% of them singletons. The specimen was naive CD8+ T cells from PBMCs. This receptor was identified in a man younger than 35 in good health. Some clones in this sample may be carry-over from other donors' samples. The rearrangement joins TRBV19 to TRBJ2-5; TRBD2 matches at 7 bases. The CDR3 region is CASSIVGGRAGETQYF. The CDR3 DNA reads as TGTGCCAGTAGTATAGTTGGAGGGAGGGCCGGGGAGACCCAGTACTTC.